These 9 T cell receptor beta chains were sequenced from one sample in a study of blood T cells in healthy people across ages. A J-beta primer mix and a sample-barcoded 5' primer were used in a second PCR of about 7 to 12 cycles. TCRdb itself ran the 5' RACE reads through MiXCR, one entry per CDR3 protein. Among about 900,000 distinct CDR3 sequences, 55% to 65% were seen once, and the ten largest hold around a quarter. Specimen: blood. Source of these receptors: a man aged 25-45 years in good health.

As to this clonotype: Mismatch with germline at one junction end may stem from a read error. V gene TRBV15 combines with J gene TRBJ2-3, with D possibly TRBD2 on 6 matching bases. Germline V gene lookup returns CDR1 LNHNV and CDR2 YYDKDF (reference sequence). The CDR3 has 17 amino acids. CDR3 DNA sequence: TGTGCCACCAGCAGTCCCCTGGGACTCGGAGGGGCAGACACGCAGTATTTT. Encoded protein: CATSSPLGLGGADTQYF.

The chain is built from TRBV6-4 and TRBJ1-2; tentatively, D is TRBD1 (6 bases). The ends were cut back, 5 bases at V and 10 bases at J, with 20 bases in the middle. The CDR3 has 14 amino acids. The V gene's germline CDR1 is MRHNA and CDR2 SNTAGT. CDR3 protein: CASSQGSSREDYTF. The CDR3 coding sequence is TGTGCCAGCAGTCAGGGGAGTTCGAGAGAAGACTACACCTTC.

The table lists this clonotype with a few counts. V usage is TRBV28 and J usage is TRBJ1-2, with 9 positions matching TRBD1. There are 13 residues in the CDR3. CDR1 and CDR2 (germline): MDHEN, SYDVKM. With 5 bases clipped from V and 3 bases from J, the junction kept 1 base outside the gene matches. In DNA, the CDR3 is TGTGCCAGCAGTACAGGGGGCGACTATGGCTACACCTTC. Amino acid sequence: CASSTGGDYGYTF.

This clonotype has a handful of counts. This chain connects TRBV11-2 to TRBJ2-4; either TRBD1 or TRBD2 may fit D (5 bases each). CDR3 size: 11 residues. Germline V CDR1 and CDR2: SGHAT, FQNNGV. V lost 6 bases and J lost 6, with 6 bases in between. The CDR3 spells CASSGTNIQYF. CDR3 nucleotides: TGTGCCAGCAGTGGGACAAACATTCAGTACTTC.

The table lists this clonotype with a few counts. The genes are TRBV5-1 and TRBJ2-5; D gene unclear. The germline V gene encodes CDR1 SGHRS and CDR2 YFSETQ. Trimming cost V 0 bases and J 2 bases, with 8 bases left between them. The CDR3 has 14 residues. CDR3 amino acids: CASSLEVFQETQYF. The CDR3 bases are TGCGCCAGCAGCTTGGAGGTATTTCAAGAGACCCAGTACTTC.

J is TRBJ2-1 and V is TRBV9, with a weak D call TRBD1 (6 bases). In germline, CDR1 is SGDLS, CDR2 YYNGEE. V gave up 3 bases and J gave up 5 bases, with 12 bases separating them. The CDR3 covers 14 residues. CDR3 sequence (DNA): TGTGCCAGCAGCGCTCCTCGACAGGACAATGAGCAGTTCTTC. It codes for CASSAPRQDNEQFF.

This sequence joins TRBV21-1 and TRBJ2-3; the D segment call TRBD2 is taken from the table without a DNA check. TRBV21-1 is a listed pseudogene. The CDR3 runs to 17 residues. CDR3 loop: CASSKTSGGAGADTQYF. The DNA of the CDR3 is TGTGCCAGCAGCAAAACTAGCGGGGGGGCCGGTGCAGATACGCAGTATTTT.

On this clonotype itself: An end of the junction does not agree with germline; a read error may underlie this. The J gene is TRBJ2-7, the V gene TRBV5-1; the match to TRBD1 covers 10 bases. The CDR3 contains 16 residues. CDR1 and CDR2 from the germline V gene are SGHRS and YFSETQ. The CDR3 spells CTSSSRDRGGSYEQYF. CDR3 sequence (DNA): TGCACCAGCAGCTCAAGGGACAGGGGAGGCTCCTACGAGCAGTACTTC. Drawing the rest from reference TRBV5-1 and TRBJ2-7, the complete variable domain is KAGVTQTPRYLIKTRGQQVTLSCSPISGHRSVSWYQQTPGQGLQFLFEYFSETQRNKGNFPGRFSGRQFSNSRSEMNVSTLELGDSALYLCTSSSRDRGGSYEQYFGPGTRLTVT.

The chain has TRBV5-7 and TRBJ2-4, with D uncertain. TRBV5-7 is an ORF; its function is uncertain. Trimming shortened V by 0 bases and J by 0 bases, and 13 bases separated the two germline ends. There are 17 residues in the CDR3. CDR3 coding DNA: TGTGCCAGCAGCTTGGCCCCCCTTGAAGTAGCCAAAAACATTCAGTACTTC. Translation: CASSLAPLEVAKNIQYF.